Below, one T cell receptor (beta chain) is given with its context. What it binds is not known. This sample is part of a study of T cell repertoires in cytomegalovirus infection. Study in general: Both CMV infection and a matching HLA type were indicated by public TCR beta signatures.

Trimming cost V 5 bases and J 5 bases, with 18 bases left between them. The CDR3 spans 15 residues. Germline V gives CDR1 MDHEN, CDR2 SYDVKM. TCRdb reprocessed the reads with MiXCR, giving one entry per CDR3 protein. The sample carries some 300,000 distinct CDR3 sequences, about 13% recorded once. Notes on the study in general: In two of eight donors, the top clonotype was HLA-C-restricted CMV-specific.

The chain carries TRBV28 and TRBJ2-5; D ambiguous. The TCR comes from a human donor in good health (CMV status not recorded). Some clones in this sample may be carry-over from other donors' samples. Sequencing was done on a sample of PBMCs. CDR3 loop: CASSPIYQGSETQYF. The CDR3 coding sequence is TGTGCCAGCAGTCCCATTTATCAAGGGTCGGAGACCCAGTACTTC.